This T cell receptor (beta chain) came from a study of shared clonotypes between healthy human individuals. Each cell subset's genomic DNA was divided evenly among several immunoSEQ plates. Clones were read by immunoSEQ multiplex PCR, and TCRdb kept only the in-frame ones, dropping some. The table lists approximately 600,000 clones, around 95% of them singletons. Naive CD8 cells, CD45RO-negative and positively selected for CCR7, excluded terminally differentiated effector memory CD45RA+ cells. Trimming took 0 bases from V and 5 from J; bases not matched to a gene: 8. The germline V gene encodes CDR1 SGDLS and CDR2 YYNGEE. CDR3 size: 16 residues.

The V and J genes are TRBV9 and TRBJ2-7, with 10 bases matching TRBD2. This receptor was obtained from a woman younger than 45 in good health. The sample consisted of naive CD8+ T cells sorted from blood. This CDR3 is CASSVEVLAGADEQYF. CDR3 nucleotides: TGTGCCAGCAGCGTAGAGGTCCTAGCGGGAGCGGACGAGCAGTACTTC.